This TCR beta chain was sequenced for a study of cytomegalovirus exposure and HLA in healthy donors. 13 Jbeta primers and 60 Vbeta primers were used for the PCR. Clones were sequenced by immunoSEQ multiplex PCR, and TCRdb holds only the in-frame ones, with some missing. This sample yields around 99,000 clones, of which around 73% are seen a single time; around 3.4% belongs to the top ten. Trimming removed 4 bases from V and 0 bases from J, with 10 bases in between. This CDR3 contains 14 residues. Germline CDR1 and CDR2: PRHDT and FYEKMQ (reference sequence). The origin of this receptor is a man aged 35 to 55 in good health and CMV-seronegative. The V and J genes are TRBV13 and TRBJ2-7; no clear D. The sequencing input was PBMCs. CDR3 sequence (DNA): TGTGCCAGCAGCTCTTCCCCGAGCTCCTACGAGCAGTACTTC. This gives the protein CASSSSPSSYEQYF.